The subject of this entry is one T cell receptor (beta chain). This sample stems from a study of blood T cell repertoires in COVID-19. Assay used: immunoSEQ multiplex PCR; TCRdb lists only in-frame clones, some missing. The data show 400,000 to 450,000 clones, more than 70% seen once. The germline CDR1 and CDR2 sequences are LNHDA and SQIVND (reference sequence). The CDR3 has 14 residues. V dropped 7 bases and J dropped 1; count of bases not matched to a gene: 6. V is TRBV19 and J is TRBJ1-1; TRBD1 aligns across 7 bases. Sequencing was done on a sample of peripheral blood. The sequence was obtained from a woman aged 45 to 65 with COVID-19, enrolled during active disease. DNA of the CDR3: TGTGCCAGTAACCCGGGACAGAGGAACACTGAAGCTTTCTTT. It translates to CASNPGQRNTEAFF.